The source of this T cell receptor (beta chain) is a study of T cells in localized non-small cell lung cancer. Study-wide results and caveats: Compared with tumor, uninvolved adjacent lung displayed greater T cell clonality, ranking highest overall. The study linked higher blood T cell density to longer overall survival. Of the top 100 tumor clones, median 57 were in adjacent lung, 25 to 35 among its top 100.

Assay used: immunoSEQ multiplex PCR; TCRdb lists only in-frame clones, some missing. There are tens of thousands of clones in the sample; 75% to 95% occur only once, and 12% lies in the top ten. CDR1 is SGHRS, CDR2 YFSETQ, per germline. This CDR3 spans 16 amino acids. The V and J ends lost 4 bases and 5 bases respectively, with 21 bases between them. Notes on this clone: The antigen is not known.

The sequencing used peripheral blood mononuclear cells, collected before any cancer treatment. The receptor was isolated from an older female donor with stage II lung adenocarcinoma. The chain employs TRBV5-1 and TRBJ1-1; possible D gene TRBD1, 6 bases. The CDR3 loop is CASSPSPRGPPTEAFF. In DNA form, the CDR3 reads TGCGCCAGCAGCCCGAGTCCCAGGGGACCTCCAACTGAAGCTTTCTTT.